The 30 T cell receptor beta chains listed next were all sequenced from one sample in a study of cytomegalovirus exposure and HLA in healthy donors. 60 Vbeta and 13 Jbeta primers were used in PCR. Method: immunoSEQ multiplex PCR; TCRdb's copy keeps in-frame clones and lacks some. The sample shows approximately 140,000 clones, roughly 79% of them seen only once. Sequenced material: PBMCs. The receptors originated from a woman between 40 and 50 years old in good health and CMV-seronegative.

V is TRBV5-1 and J is TRBJ1-2, with D possibly being TRBD1 (5 bases). The CDR3 is 16 amino acids. The germline V gene encodes CDR1 SGHRS and CDR2 YFSETQ. The ends were cut back, 0 bases at V and 8 bases at J, with 20 bases in the middle. The CDR3 coding sequence is TGCGCCAGCAGCTTGGCCGACAGTTCTAAAGTCGGAGGCTACACCTTC. This gives the protein CASSLADSSKVGGYTF.

Only a few counts were recorded for this clone. J is TRBJ2-5 and V is TRBV7-9, with 7 positions matching TRBD1. With 6 bases clipped from V and 4 bases from J, the junction kept 8 bases outside the gene matches. The germline V gene encodes CDR1 SEHNR and CDR2 FQNEAQ (reference sequence). This CDR3 has 14 amino acids. The CDR3 loop reads CASRPDRARETQYF. The CDR3 bases are TGTGCCAGCAGACCCGACAGGGCACGAGAGACCCAGTACTTC.

This clone appeared a single time. This chain links TRBV27 with TRBJ2-1; TRBD2 agrees at 10 bases. The germline gives CDR1 MNHEY, CDR2 SMNVEV (reference sequence). CDR3 size: 14 residues. J was trimmed by 6 bases and V by 6 bases; bases with no gene match: 5. In nucleotides, the CDR3 is TGTGCCAGCAGGCCGGGACTAGCGATCAATGAGCAGTTCTTC. It specifies CASRPGLAINEQFF.

The CDR3 sequence is CASSPKILAGTLTSSYNEQFF. The CDR3 region has the DNA TGTGCCAGCAGCCCCAAGATCCTAGCGGGAACTCTTACAAGCTCCTACAATGAGCAGTTCTTC. This chain uses TRBV7-3 with TRBJ2-1; 9 bases agree with TRBD2. Germline V gene data show CDR1 as SGHTA and CDR2 as FQGTGA. The junction had 20 bases not matched to a gene; V was cut back by 5 bases and J by 0 bases. The length of the CDR3 is 21 residues.

The gene calls are TRBV7-2 and TRBJ2-7; D is uncertain. The CDR3 length is 13 residues. Germline CDR1 reads SGHTA; CDR2 reads FQGNSA. With 1 base removed from V and 2 bases from J, the gap between germline ends came to 6 bases. This chain's CDR3 is CASSLGYTYEQYF. The CDR3 nucleotides are TGTGCCAGCAGCTTAGGGTACACCTACGAGCAGTACTTC.

The rearrangement links TRBV5-1 to TRBJ1-6, with D possibly TRBD1 on 5 matching bases. V lost 3 bases and J lost 9, with 10 bases in between. CDR3 length equals 13 residues. From germline, CDR1 is SGHRS and CDR2 YFSETQ. In DNA form, the CDR3 reads TGCGCCAGCAGCTCAGGGAAATCTTCACCCCTCCACTTT. Translation: CASSSGKSSPLHF. The full variable domain, with the rest looked up from reference TRBV5-1 and TRBJ1-6, is KAGVTQTPRYLIKTRGQQVTLSCSPISGHRSVSWYQQTPGQGLQFLFEYFSETQRNKGNFPGRFSGRQFSNSRSEMNVSTLELGDSALYLCASSSGKSSPLHFGNGTRLTVT.

V usage is TRBV7-2 and J usage is TRBJ2-1; TRBD2 matches at 7 bases. This CDR3 is built from 17 residues. Per the germline V gene, CDR1 is SGHTA and CDR2 is FQGNSA. Losses at the gene ends were 5 bases for V and 3 bases for J; bases not matched to a gene: 13. CDR3 sequence: CASSTRSLGLDYNEQFF. The DNA for the CDR3 is TGTGCCAGCAGCACTAGATCTCTTGGACTAGACTACAATGAGCAGTTCTTC.

The rearrangement joins TRBV10-1 to TRBJ2-3; 11 bases map to TRBD1. Trimming cost V 4 bases and J 3 bases; bases outside gene matches: 6. CDR3 length: 16 amino acids. Germline assignment: CDR1 WNHNN and CDR2 SYGVQD (reference sequence). The CDR3 reads CASSGRGTGGTDTQYF. As DNA, the CDR3 is TGCGCCAGCAGTGGACGCGGGACAGGGGGTACAGATACGCAGTATTTT.

The chain links TRBV5-1 to TRBJ2-7, with D maybe TRBD2 (8 bases). The CDR3 runs to 15 residues. CDR1 is SGHRS, CDR2 YFSETQ, per germline. The germline V and J ends were trimmed by 0 bases and 2 bases, with 12 bases remaining between them. The CDR3 bases are TGCGCCAGCAGCTTGGGCGGGGGGACAGCCTACGAGCAGTACTTC. Protein product: CASSLGGGTAYEQYF.

J is TRBJ2-7 and V is TRBV7-8; TRBD2 matches at 8 bases. V lost 5 bases and J lost 2; bases outside the gene matches: 11. Germline assignment: CDR1 SGHVS and CDR2 FQNEAQ. This CDR3 has 16 amino acids. CDR3 amino acids: CASSPIAGRAAYEQYF. CDR3 nucleotides: TGTGCCAGCAGCCCCATAGCGGGGAGGGCCGCCTACGAGCAGTACTTC.

The table lists this clone with a count of one. The chain joins TRBV7-3 to TRBJ2-2, with D tentatively TRBD2 (6 bases). V was clipped by 4 bases and J by 2 bases, with 11 bases between them. The CDR3 covers 15 residues. CDR1 SGHTA and CDR2 FQGTGA come from the germline V gene. The CDR3 reads CASSSGTANTGELFF. DNA of the CDR3: TGTGCCAGCAGCTCCGGGACTGCCAACACCGGGGAGCTGTTTTTT.

This chain links TRBV27 with TRBJ2-4; TRBD1 is a possible D gene (6 bases). CDR1 is MNHEY and CDR2 is SMNVEV in the germline V gene (reference sequence). CDR3 length equals 13 residues. Trimming stripped 5 bases from V and 13 bases from J, with 18 bases between. CDR3 sequence reads: CASSTYQGYVQYF. The CDR3 DNA reads TGTGCCAGCAGTACCTATCAGGGGTACGTACAGTACTTC.

The chain joins TRBV6-1 to TRBJ1-1, with D tentatively TRBD1 (6 bases). The V end was cut by 9 bases, the J end by 3 bases, with 11 bases between. The CDR3 length is 12 residues. Per germline, CDR1 MNHNS and CDR2 SASEGT. CDR3 bases: TGTGCCAGTTCAGGACAGCACACTGAAGCTTTCTTT. Its protein product is CASSGQHTEAFF.

This clone was found once. The chain combines TRBV28 with TRBJ2-1; 10 nucleotides agree with TRBD2. Unmatched junction bases numbered 10, after V lost 3 bases and J lost 8 bases. The CDR3 runs 16 residues. Germline values: CDR1 MDHEN, CDR2 SYDVKM. The CDR3 protein is CASSLLAGALVDEQFF. CDR3 bases: TGTGCCAGCAGTTTGCTAGCGGGAGCCCTGGTCGATGAGCAGTTCTTC.

The chain combines TRBV25-1 with TRBJ2-1, with 7 positions matching TRBD1. This CDR3 has 16 residues. With V trimmed by 4 bases and J by 2 bases, 8 bases remained unmatched. Germline V gene sequence: CDR1 MGHDK, CDR2 SYGVNS. CDR3 DNA sequence: TGTGCCAGCAGTGCAATTACAGGGGTAACCTACAATGAGCAGTTCTTC. It codes for CASSAITGVTYNEQFF.

V usage is TRBV2 and J usage is TRBJ1-2; no firm D call. Germline CDR1 reads SNHLY; CDR2 reads FYNNEI. Trimming left V 6 bases short and J 2 bases short, with 10 bases between. This CDR3 spans 13 amino acids. This CDR3 reads CASSAIRNYGYTF. The CDR3 bases are TGTGCCAGCAGCGCGATCAGGAACTATGGCTACACCTTC.

The chain recombines TRBV7-9 with TRBJ1-2; 11 bases line up with TRBD1. V trimming: 5 bases; J trimming: 7 bases; junction bases outside the gene matches: 6. Looked up from germline, CDR1 is SEHNR and CDR2 is FQNEAQ (reference sequence). The CDR3 sequence is 14 residues long. In DNA, the CDR3 is TGTGCCAGCAGCCGAGGACAGGGGGCTGTTGGCTACACCTTC. The encoded protein is CASSRGQGAVGYTF.

The chain couples TRBV15 to TRBJ2-2, with TRBD1 matching 9 bases. Per germline, CDR1 LNHNV and CDR2 YYDKDF (reference sequence). The CDR3 runs 17 residues. V gave up 1 base and J gave up 3 bases; unmatched junction bases: 6. The CDR3: CATSRVSGTGYTGELFF. DNA of the CDR3: TGTGCCACCAGCAGAGTTTCCGGGACAGGGTACACCGGGGAGCTGTTTTTT.

As concerns this clone: In the same sample, other DNA sequences code for this CDR3. The chain couples TRBV7-7 to TRBJ2-7; 7 bases match TRBD2. V trimming: 3 bases; J trimming: 1 base; junction bases outside the gene matches: 6. There are 15 residues in the CDR3. Germline values: CDR1 SSHAT, CDR2 FNYEAQ (reference sequence). The CDR3 reads CASSLGAGPSYEQYF. The CDR3 coding sequence is TGTGCCAGCAGCTTGGGAGCGGGACCATCCTACGAGCAGTACTTC.

This rearrangement joins TRBV7-6 to TRBJ2-7, with D possibly being TRBD2 (5 bases). Germline-derived CDR1 and CDR2 are SGHVS and FNYEAQ. This CDR3 has 14 residues. V lost 1 base to trimming and J lost 4 bases, with 11 bases between them. In DNA, the CDR3 is TGTGCCAGCAGCTTAGGGGGAGCCTCATACGAGCAGTACTTC. It specifies CASSLGGASYEQYF.

V gene TRBV7-8 combines with J gene TRBJ1-1; D possibly corresponds to TRBD1 (5 bases). The germline gives CDR1 SGHVS, CDR2 FQNEAQ. Trimming took 4 bases from V and 1 from J, leaving 16 bases between them. The CDR3 is made up of 16 amino acids. CDR3 sequence reads: CASSSRDFGWNTEAFF. CDR3 in DNA: TGTGCCAGCAGCTCCCGGGACTTCGGCTGGAACACTGAAGCTTTCTTT.

A few counts support this clone. This sequence joins TRBV4-3 and TRBJ2-1, with 11 bases identical to TRBD2. Unmatched junction bases numbered 9, after V lost 4 bases and J lost 7 bases. CDR3 length: 16 amino acids. Germline loops: CDR1 LGHNA, CDR2 YSLEER. The CDR3 DNA is TGCGCCAGCAGCCGAATACTAGCGGGAGTTTCAAATGAGCAGTTCTTC. Its protein product is CASSRILAGVSNEQFF.

The genes are TRBV9 and TRBJ2-3, with D maybe TRBD1 (6 bases). CDR3 length: 16 amino acids. V lost 4 bases and J lost 4, with 19 bases in between. Germline lookup yields CDR1 SGDLS and CDR2 YYNGEE. The CDR3 DNA sequence: TGTGCCAGCAGCACAACAGGGACGGGCCTTCCAGATACGCAGTATTTT. This translates into CASSTTGTGLPDTQYF.

The chain is built from TRBV4-3 and TRBJ2-7, with TRBD1 identical over 7 bases. J was trimmed by 6 bases and V by 3 bases; bases with no gene match: 2. Germline-derived CDR1 and CDR2 are LGHNA and YSLEER. The CDR3 sequence is 12 residues long. CDR3 DNA sequence: TGCGCCAGCAGCCAGAGACAGGGCGAGCAGTACTTC. Its translation is CASSQRQGEQYF.

The rearrangement uses TRBV27 and TRBJ2-1, with a tentative D call TRBD1 (6 bases). The ends were cut back, 9 bases at V and 4 bases at J, with 13 bases in the middle. The CDR3 covers 13 residues. Germline V lookup: CDR1 MNHEY, CDR2 SMNVEV (reference sequence). The CDR3: CASFSGHYNEQFF. The DNA for the CDR3 is TGTGCCAGTTTCTCGGGACATTACAATGAGCAGTTCTTC.

The gene calls are TRBV4-2 and TRBJ2-6, with TRBD2 as a possible D gene (6 bases). Germline assignment: CDR1 LGHNA and CDR2 YNFKEQ. The CDR3 is made up of 17 amino acids. With 0 bases removed from V and 1 base from J, the gap between germline ends came to 10 bases. The CDR3 DNA is TGTGCCAGCAGCCAAGATGCGGCGGGGTCTGGGGCCAACGTCCTGACTTTC. Residues: CASSQDAAGSGANVLTF.

The chain couples TRBV29-1 to TRBJ2-1, with TRBD2 matching over 7 bases. This CDR3 region has 15 residues. Per germline, CDR1 SQVTM and CDR2 ANQGSEA. With V trimmed by 4 bases and J by 9 bases, 15 bases remained unmatched. The CDR3 region is CSVGRGSDLSGEQFF. The CDR3 DNA is TGCAGCGTTGGGCGGGGGTCGGACCTCAGCGGTGAGCAGTTCTTC.

The chain has TRBV6-1 and TRBJ1-4; D remains unclear. CDR1 and CDR2 (germline): MNHNS, SASEGT. This CDR3 spans 14 amino acids. With 6 bases removed from V and 8 bases from J, the gap between germline ends came to 16 bases. Here the CDR3 DNA reads TGTGCCAGCAGGGTTGATTTGAACCTAGAAAAACTGTTTTTT. Residues: CASRVDLNLEKLFF.

The table lists this clone with a count of one. The chain recombines TRBV28 with TRBJ1-3; D gene ambiguous. The CDR3 is 14 amino acids. Germline V gene lookup returns CDR1 MDHEN and CDR2 SYDVKM. Trimming shortened V by 2 bases and J by 3 bases, and 8 bases separated the two germline ends. For the CDR3, the DNA is TGTGCCAGCAGTTTACGGTCCTTTGGAAACACCATATATTTT. Translated, it gives CASSLRSFGNTIYF.

The chain links TRBV27 to TRBJ2-5; 7 nucleotides agree with TRBD1. The V segment lost 6 bases and the J segment 6 bases; nucleotides outside the gene matches: 7. The CDR3 is 13 residues long. Germline CDR1 and CDR2: MNHEY and SMNVEV (reference sequence). The CDR3 sequence: CASSLTGDQTQYF. The CDR3 nucleotides read TGTGCCAGCAGCCTTACAGGGGATCAGACCCAGTACTTC.